This note documents a single T cell receptor beta chain sequence. Its antigen is unidentified. The PCR ran on 60 Vbeta and 13 Jbeta primers. Methods used by the authors: Roughly 80 million unique TCR beta chains, 9 million to 14 million shared, were counted in a later analysis. Measured with immunoSEQ multiplex PCR; TCRdb has only the in-frame clones, and not every one. V, J and clone size are taken as reported in that table, and D and trimming were inferred from the DNA itself. This table has roughly 240,000 clones, 80% to 90% appearing once. These data originate in a study of cytomegalovirus exposure and HLA in healthy donors. General study points: Earlier results showed most TCR beta V segments being productive about 87% or about 30% of the time.

This TCR came from a girl aged 2-9 years in good health and CMV-seronegative. The specimen was PBMCs.

The CDR3 reads CSVGAGVSTDTQYF. DNA for the CDR3: TGCAGCGTTGGGGCGGGGGTTAGCACAGATACGCAGTATTTT. The V and J genes are TRBV29-1 and TRBJ2-3; the match to TRBD2 covers 7 bases. After removal of 4 bases from V and 0 bases from J, the junction contained 4 bases not matched to a gene. The germline gives CDR1 SQVTM, CDR2 ANQGSEA. CDR3 size: 14 residues.